The clone carrying this T cell receptor (beta chain) was seen only once. This sample was taken from a study of blood T cell repertoires in COVID-19. The germline V and J ends were trimmed by 2 bases and 3 bases, with 11 bases remaining between them. The CDR3 length is 14 residues. Germline V lookup: CDR1 MNHNS, CDR2 SASEGT. Assay used: immunoSEQ multiplex PCR; TCRdb lists only in-frame clones, some missing. The sample has 80,000 to 100,000 clones, 75% to 85% seen once. The sequenced sample consisted of peripheral blood. This chain joins TRBV6-1 and TRBJ2-7; D possibly corresponds to TRBD1 (5 bases). This TCR came from a human donor in a cohort sampled during active COVID-19. CDR3 DNA: TGTGCCAGCAGTGAATATGCAGGGCGCTACGAGCAGTACTTC. Its translation is CASSEYAGRYEQYF.